A single T cell receptor (beta chain) is shown here with its context. The specificity of this receptor is unknown. No clone much larger than this one lies a single base away; base qualities are absent. Including cysteine and phenylalanine, the CDR3 has 13 amino acids. The CDR3 DNA has 39 bases and is translated from base 1. A distance of 7 bases separates the germline ends of V and J, which lose 3 bases and 2 bases respectively. CDR1 and CDR2 (KGHSY, FQNENV) derive from the germline V gene. The data are from a study of T-cell memory formation after mild COVID-19 (dated by TCRdb to the early 2020s). The study in broad terms: Most TCR sequence clusters were specific to one of the two donors. Longitudinal TCRalpha and TCRbeta repertoire sequencing tracked T-cell clones expanding and contracting after mild COVID-19 in a couple of donors. The cohort was made up of two young adult volunteers, one female and one male, who were previously healthy. Overall study outcomes, separate from this receptor: Only a couple of mild cases were covered in the study, and larger cohorts including severe cases with pre-infection samples were considered necessary. From day 15 to 85, contracting clones showed balanced CD4/CD8 phenotypes, whereas a second wave of clones that expanded from day 15 to 37 leaned towards CD4+. SARS-CoV-2 specificity was not confirmed for the second-wave clones peaking on day 37. The detection of some responding clones in pre-infection memory suggests that pre-existing cross-reactive memory T cells joined the SARS-CoV-2 response. Contracting CD4+ clones were found mainly in CM and EM memory subsets, while CD8+ clones were enriched in EMRA.

Sequencing was carried out with an Illumina NovaSeq 6000. TCRalpha and TCRbeta cDNA libraries were built by 5'RACE with constant-segment primers, adding sample barcodes and unique molecular identifiers. Trizol reagent was used to extract RNA from every sample. Amplification of the libraries took two PCR steps, and the second step added a second sample barcode plus Illumina TruSeq adapters. Libraries were sequenced on an Illumina NovaSeq with 2 x 150 bp paired-end reads. The study's processing was this. The reads were demultiplexed and collapsed into UMI-guided consensus sequences using migec v1.2.7. Using mixcr v2.1.11, the UMI consensuses were aligned to TRA and TRB V and J templates and assembled into clonotypes. A clonotype was counted as expanded or contracted only when both edgeR and NoisET called the clonotype significant, with the noise models trained on biological replicates. For edgeR calls, the cutoffs were a false discovery rate-adjusted p below 0.01 and a log2 fold-change threshold of 1. PCA with hierarchical clustering of max-normalized trajectories of the 1000 most abundant clonotypes was used as exploratory dynamics analysis. The CD4 or CD8 phenotype of responding clones was assigned using the separately sequenced CD4+ and CD8+ repertoires. TCRdb passed the public sequencing reads through fastp at Q25 and MiXCR, retaining productive beta sequences. Each entry merges the rows of one CDR3 protein and shows their most common DNA and genes. The V and J calls come from TCRdb's annotation, not from the publication. The sample has fewer than 700,000 distinct CDR3 sequences on record, approximately 19% of them singletons. About 12% of the sample goes to the ten largest clones.

Ficoll-Paque density gradient centrifugation was the method used to isolate PBMCs. Sequencing was carried out using PBMCs or a T cell subset sorted from them (not recorded which). The receptor chain draws on TRBV16 and TRBJ1-2; the D region possibly corresponds to TRBD1 (5 bases align). The clonotype comes from an adult woman who had mild COVID-19 (a few samples of this study predate the infection). The sample titles of this study are shuffled in the database, so cell type and time point are left out; the donor was told from shared clones. The nucleotides are TGTGCCAGCAGCCACGGGGGAAACTATGGCTACACCTTC. Its protein reads: CASSHGGNYGYTF.